A single TCR beta chain is shown here with its context. Its cognate antigen is unknown. This sample is part of a study of beta chain features in type 1 diabetes. The wider study: Cell yields, gender and age were comparable in patients and healthy donors.

CD45RO/CCR7/CD25/CD127/CD95/CD27 sorting isolated CD4+ naive, central memory, regulatory and stem cell-like memory cells. Expressed TCRB transcripts were sequenced because the entire RNA isolate underwent reverse transcription. Approximately 3.6 million reads, on average, came from each naive, central memory and regulatory T cell sample. Libraries were prepared by immunoSEQ multiplex PCR; TCRdb keeps only in-frame clonotypes and omits some of them. Of 300,000 to 400,000 clones in the sample, around 8.5% are singletons; the top ten hold 1%. V lost 7 bases to trimming and J lost 7 bases; unmatched junction nucleotides: 3. Germline CDR1 is SGHAT and CDR2 is FQNNGV. CDR3 length equals 13 residues. Notes on the study in general: Type 1 diabetes patients showed a moderate but significant shortening of TCRB CDR3s in all four CD4+ subsets.

The gene calls are TRBV11-2 and TRBJ1-6; TRBD1 agrees at 8 bases. The specimen sequenced was central memory CD4+ T cells from blood. The source of this sequence is a man younger than 45 with type 1 diabetes. The CDR3 protein is CASNWDRNSPLHF. DNA of the CDR3: TGTGCCAGCAACTGGGACAGGAATTCACCCCTCCACTTT.